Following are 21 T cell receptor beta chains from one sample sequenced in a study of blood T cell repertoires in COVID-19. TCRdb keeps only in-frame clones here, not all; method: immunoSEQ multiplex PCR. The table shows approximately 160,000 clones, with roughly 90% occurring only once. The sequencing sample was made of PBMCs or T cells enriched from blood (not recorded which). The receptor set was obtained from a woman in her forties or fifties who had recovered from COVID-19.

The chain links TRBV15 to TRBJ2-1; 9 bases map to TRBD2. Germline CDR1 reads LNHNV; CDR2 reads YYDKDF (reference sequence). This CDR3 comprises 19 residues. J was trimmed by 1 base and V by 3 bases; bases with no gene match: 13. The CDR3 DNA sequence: TGTGCCACCAGCAGCTTTGGAGCGGGAGGTTTAAGGTCCTACAATGAGCAGTTCTTC. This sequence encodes CATSSFGAGGLRSYNEQFF.

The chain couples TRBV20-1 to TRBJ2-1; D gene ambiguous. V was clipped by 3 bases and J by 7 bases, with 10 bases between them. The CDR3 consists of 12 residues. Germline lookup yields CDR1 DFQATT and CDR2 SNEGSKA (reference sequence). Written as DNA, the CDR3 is TGCAGTGCTAGTAATTCCGGGAATGAGCAGTTCTTC. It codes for CSASNSGNEQFF.

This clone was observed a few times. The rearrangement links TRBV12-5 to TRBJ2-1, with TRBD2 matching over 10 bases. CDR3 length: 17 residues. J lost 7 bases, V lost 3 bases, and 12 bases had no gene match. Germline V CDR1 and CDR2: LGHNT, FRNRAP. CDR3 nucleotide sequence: TGTGCTAGTGGTTTTCTATCTAGCGGGGGACTCGGGAATGAGCAGTTCTTC. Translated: CASGFLSSGGLGNEQFF.

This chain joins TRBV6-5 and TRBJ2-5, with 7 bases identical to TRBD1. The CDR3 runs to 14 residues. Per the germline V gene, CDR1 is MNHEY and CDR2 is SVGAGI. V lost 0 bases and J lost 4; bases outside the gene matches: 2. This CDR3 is CASSYSYRGETQYF. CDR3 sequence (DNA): TGTGCCAGCAGTTACTCGTACAGGGGAGAGACCCAGTACTTC.

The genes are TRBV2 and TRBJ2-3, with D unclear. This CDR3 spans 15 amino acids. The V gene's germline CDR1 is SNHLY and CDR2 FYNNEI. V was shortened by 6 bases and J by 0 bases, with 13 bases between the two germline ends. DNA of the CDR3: TGTGCCAGCAGGCATCTAGGAGAAAGCACAGATACGCAGTATTTT. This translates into CASRHLGESTDTQYF.

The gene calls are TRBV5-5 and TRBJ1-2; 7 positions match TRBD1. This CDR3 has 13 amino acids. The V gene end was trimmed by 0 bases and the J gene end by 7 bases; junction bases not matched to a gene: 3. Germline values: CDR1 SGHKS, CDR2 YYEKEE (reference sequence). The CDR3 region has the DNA TGTGCCAGCAGCTTGGGTGCAGGGGGTGGCTACACCTTC. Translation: CASSLGAGGGYTF.

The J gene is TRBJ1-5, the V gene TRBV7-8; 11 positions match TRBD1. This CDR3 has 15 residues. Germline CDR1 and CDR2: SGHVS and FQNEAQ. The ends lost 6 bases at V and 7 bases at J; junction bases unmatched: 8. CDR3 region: CASSLDRGLLQPQHF. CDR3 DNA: TGTGCCAGCAGTCTGGACAGGGGGCTTTTGCAGCCCCAGCATTTT.

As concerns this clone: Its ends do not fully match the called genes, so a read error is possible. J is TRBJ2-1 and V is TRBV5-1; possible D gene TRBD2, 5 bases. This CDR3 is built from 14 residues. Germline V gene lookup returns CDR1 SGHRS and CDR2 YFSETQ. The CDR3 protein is CASTLTGAYNEQFF. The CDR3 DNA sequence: TGCGCCAGCACCTTGACCGGGGCCTACAATGAGCAGTTCTTC.

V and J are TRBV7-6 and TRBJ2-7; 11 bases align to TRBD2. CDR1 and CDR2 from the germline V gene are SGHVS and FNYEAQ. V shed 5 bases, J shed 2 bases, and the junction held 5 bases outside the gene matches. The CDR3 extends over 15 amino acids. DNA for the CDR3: TGTGCCAGCAGCCGTACTAGCGGGAGCGCCTACGAGCAGTACTTC. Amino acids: CASSRTSGSAYEQYF.

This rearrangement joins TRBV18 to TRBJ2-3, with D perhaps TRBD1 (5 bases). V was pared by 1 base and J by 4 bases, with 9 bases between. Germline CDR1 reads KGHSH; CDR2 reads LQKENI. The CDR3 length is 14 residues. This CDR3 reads CASSPLTESDTQYF. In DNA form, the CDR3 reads TGTGCCAGCTCACCACTGACAGAATCAGATACGCAGTATTTT.

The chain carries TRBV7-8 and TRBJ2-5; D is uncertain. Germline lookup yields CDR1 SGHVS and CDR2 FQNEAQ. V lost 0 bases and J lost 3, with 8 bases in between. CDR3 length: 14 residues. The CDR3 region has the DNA TGTGCCAGCAGCTTAGCGGAGACGGAAGAGACCCAGTACTTC. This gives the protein CASSLAETEETQYF. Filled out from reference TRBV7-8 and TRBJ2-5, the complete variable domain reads GAGVSQSPRYKVAKRGQDVALRCDPISGHVSLFWYQQALGQGPEFLTYFQNEAQLDKSGLPSDRFFAERPEGSVSTLKIQRTQQEDSAVYLCASSLAETEETQYFGPGTRLLVL.

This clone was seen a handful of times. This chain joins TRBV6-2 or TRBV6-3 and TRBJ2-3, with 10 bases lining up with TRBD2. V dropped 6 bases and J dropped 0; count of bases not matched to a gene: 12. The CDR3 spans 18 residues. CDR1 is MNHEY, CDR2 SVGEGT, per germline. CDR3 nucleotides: TGTGCCAGCAGCCCACCCGGGACTAGCGCCGGTAGCACAGATACGCAGTATTTT. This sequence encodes CASSPPGTSAGSTDTQYF.

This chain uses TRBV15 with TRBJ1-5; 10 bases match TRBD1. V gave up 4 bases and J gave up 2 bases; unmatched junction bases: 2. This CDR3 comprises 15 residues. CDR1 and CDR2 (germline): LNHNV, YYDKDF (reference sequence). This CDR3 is CATSIGQGGNQPQHF. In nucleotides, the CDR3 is TGTGCCACCAGCATTGGACAGGGGGGCAATCAGCCCCAGCATTTT.

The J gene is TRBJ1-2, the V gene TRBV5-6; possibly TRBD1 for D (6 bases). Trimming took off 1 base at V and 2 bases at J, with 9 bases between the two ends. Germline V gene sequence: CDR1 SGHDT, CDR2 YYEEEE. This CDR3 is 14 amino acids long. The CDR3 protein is CASSLRGGNYGYTF. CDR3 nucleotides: TGTGCCAGCAGCTTGAGGGGGGGAAACTATGGCTACACCTTC.

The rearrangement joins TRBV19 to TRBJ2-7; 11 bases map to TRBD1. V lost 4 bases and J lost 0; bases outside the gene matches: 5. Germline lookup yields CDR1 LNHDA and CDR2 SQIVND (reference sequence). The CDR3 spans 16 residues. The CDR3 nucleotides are TGTGCCAGTAGTACGATCGGGACAGGGGGCTCCTACGAGCAGTACTTC. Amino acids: CASSTIGTGGSYEQYF. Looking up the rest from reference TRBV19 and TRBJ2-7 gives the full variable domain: DGGITQSPKYLFRKEGQNVTLSCEQNLNHDAMYWYRQDPGQGLRLIYYSQIVNDFQKGDIAEGYSVSREKKESFPLTVTSAQKNPTAFYLCASSTIGTGGSYEQYFGPGTRLTVT.

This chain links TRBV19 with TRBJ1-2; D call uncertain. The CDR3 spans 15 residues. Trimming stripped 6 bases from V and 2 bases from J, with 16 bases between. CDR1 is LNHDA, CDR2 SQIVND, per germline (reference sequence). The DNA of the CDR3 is TGTGCCAGTAGGAACTTGGCGCAGGAAAACTATGGCTACACCTTC. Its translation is CASRNLAQENYGYTF.

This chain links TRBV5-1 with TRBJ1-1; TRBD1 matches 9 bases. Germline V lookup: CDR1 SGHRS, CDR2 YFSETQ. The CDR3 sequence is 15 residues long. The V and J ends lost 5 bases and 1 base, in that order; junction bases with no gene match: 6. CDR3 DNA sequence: TGCGCCAGCAGATACGGACAGGGGACGAACACTGAAGCTTTCTTT. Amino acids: CASRYGQGTNTEAFF.

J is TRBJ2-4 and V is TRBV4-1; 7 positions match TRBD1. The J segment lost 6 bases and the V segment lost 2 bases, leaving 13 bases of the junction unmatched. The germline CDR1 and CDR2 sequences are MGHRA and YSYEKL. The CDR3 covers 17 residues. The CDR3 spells CASSQFRYDRVRNIQYF. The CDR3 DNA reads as TGCGCCAGCAGCCAATTCCGATACGACAGGGTGAGAAACATTCAGTACTTC.

CDR3: CAKRGYPTVYNEQFF. The CDR3 DNA is TGTGCCAAAAGGGGGTACCCCACGGTATACAATGAGCAGTTCTTC. The rearrangement uses TRBV19 and TRBJ2-1; tentative D call: TRBD1 (6 bases). Trimming removed 10 bases at V and 4 bases at J, with 20 bases between. This CDR3 has 15 amino acids. Looked up from germline, CDR1 is LNHDA and CDR2 is SQIVND (reference sequence). Filled out from reference TRBV19 and TRBJ2-1, the complete variable domain reads DGGITQSPKYLFRKEGQNVTLSCEQNLNHDAMYWYRQDPGQGLRLIYYSQIVNDFQKGDIAEGYSVSREKKESFPLTVTSAQKNPTAFYLCAKRGYPTVYNEQFFGPGTRLTVL.

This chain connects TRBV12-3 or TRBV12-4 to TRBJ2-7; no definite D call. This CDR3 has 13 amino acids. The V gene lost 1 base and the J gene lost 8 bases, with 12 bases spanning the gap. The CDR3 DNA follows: TGTGCCAGCAGTTTAGGGGCAGTCATTCAGCAGTACTTC. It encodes CASSLGAVIQQYF.

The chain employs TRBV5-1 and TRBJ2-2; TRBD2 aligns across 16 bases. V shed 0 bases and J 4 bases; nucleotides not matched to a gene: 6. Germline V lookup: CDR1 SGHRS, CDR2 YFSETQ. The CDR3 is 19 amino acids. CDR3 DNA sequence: TGCGCCAGCAGCTTGGCGGGACTAGCGGGAGGGCCAAGCACCGGGGAGCTGTTTTTT. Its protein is CASSLAGLAGGPSTGELFF.